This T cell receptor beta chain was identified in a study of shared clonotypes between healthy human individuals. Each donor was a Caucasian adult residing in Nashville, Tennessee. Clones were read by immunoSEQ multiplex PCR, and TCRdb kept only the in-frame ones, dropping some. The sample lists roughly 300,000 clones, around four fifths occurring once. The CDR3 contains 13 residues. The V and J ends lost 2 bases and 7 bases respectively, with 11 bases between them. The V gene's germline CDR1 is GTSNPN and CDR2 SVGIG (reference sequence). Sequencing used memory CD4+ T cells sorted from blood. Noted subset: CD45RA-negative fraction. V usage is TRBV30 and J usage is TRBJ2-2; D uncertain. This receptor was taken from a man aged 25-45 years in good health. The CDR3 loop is CAWSIRELGELFF. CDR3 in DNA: TGTGCCTGGAGTATCAGAGAACTCGGGGAGCTGTTTTTT. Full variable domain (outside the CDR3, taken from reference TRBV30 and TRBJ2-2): SQTIHQWPATLVQPVGSPLSLECTVEGTSNPNLYWYRQAAGRGLQLLFYSVGIGQISSEVPQNLSASRPQDRQFILSSKKLLLSDSGFYLCAWSIRELGELFFGEGSRLTVL.